This T cell receptor beta chain was profiled in a study of OX40 agonist ivuxolimab in advanced cancers. Turning to the study itself: Ivuxolimab, an agonist antibody against OX40 (CD134), was given to patients.

The assay was immunoSEQ multiplex PCR, and TCRdb's table has in-frame clones only and misses some. The sample records 58,000 or so clones, approximately 90% being singletons. This clone was recorded only once. The sequencing used CD4+ or CD8+ T cells sorted from blood, collected in a trial of the OX40 agonist ivuxolimab. The sequence was obtained from an adult with an advanced solid tumor such as melanoma, head and neck, liver or kidney cancer.

The DNA of the CDR3 is TGTGCCAGTAGCTCGGACAGGGCAAATTCACCCCTCCACTTT. Protein sequence: CASSSDRANSPLHF. V gene TRBV19 combines with J gene TRBJ1-6, with 8 bases aligning to TRBD1. Losses at the gene ends were 6 bases for V and 7 bases for J; bases not matched to a gene: 5. The germline V gene encodes CDR1 LNHDA and CDR2 SQIVND (reference sequence). The CDR3 has 14 amino acids.